Following are 9 T cell receptor beta chains from one sample sequenced in a study of coeliac disease. Generated by immunoSEQ multiplex PCR, the TCRdb table keeps only in-frame clones and is missing some. The sample contains around 2,200 clones, around 64% of which appear only once. Material for sequencing was intraepithelial lymphocytes from the gut. The receptors derive from a woman between 65 and 79 years old with celiac disease on a gluten-free diet.

This chain connects TRBV9 to TRBJ2-5, with TRBD1 as a possible D gene (6 bases). Germline assignment: CDR1 SGDLS and CDR2 YYNGEE. CDR3 length: 14 residues. V shed 5 bases and J shed 2 bases, with 13 bases lying between them. CDR3 amino acids: CASSPGALQETQYF. As DNA, the CDR3 is TGTGCCAGCAGTCCAGGGGCCCTACAAGAGACCCAGTACTTC.

The J gene is TRBJ1-1, the V gene TRBV7-8, with TRBD1 matching 8 bases. V was pared by 1 base and J by 0 bases, with 4 bases of the junction left unmatched. CDR3 size: 16 residues. CDR1 and CDR2 (germline): SGHVS, FQNEAQ. The CDR3 DNA is TGTGCCAGCAGCTTAGGGACAGGGATTGTGAACACTGAAGCTTTCTTT. Amino acids: CASSLGTGIVNTEAFF. The whole variable domain, remainder taken from reference TRBV7-8 and TRBJ1-1, is GAGVSQSPRYKVAKRGQDVALRCDPISGHVSLFWYQQALGQGPEFLTYFQNEAQLDKSGLPSDRFFAERPEGSVSTLKIQRTQQEDSAVYLCASSLGTGIVNTEAFFGQGTRLTVV.

This rearrangement joins TRBV7-9 to TRBJ1-2; D perhaps matches TRBD1 (6 bases). Per germline, CDR1 SEHNR and CDR2 FQNEAQ (reference sequence). This CDR3 has 13 amino acids. V was shortened by 0 bases and J by 8 bases, with 10 bases between the two germline ends. The CDR3 DNA reads as TGTGCCAGCAGCTTAGCATACAGGGAAGGCTACACCTTC. It encodes CASSLAYREGYTF.

The chain has TRBV6-1 and TRBJ2-5; D is possibly TRBD2 (6 bases). CDR3 size: 15 residues. Germline values: CDR1 MNHNS, CDR2 SASEGT. The V and J ends lost 6 bases and 1 base respectively, with 15 bases between them. This CDR3 reads CASSKGDSSQETQYF. CDR3 bases: TGTGCCAGCAGCAAAGGGGACTCTAGCCAAGAGACCCAGTACTTC.

The chain uses TRBV4-2 and TRBJ2-1; 9 bases line up with TRBD2. From germline, CDR1 is LGHNA and CDR2 YNFKEQ. V lost 0 bases, J lost 3 bases, and 6 bases stayed unmatched. CDR3 length: 17 residues. CDR3 in DNA: TGTGCCAGCAGCCAAGACGTAGAGCGGGAGGACTACAATGAGCAGTTCTTC. Translation gives CASSQDVEREDYNEQFF.

J is TRBJ2-3 and V is TRBV7-2; TRBD1 is a possible D gene (7 bases). From germline, CDR1 is SGHTA and CDR2 FQGNSA. V lost 4 bases to trimming and J lost 0 bases, with 11 bases between them. CDR3 length equals 15 residues. The DNA of the CDR3 is TGTGCCAGCAGCTCCCAGGGGGGTAGCACAGATACGCAGTATTTT. Translated: CASSSQGGSTDTQYF.

In nucleotides, the CDR3 is TGTGCCAGCTCACCCGGGACAGGGGGCCTCTACGAGCAGTACGTC. Amino acids: CASSPGTGGLYEQYV. The chain is built from TRBV18 and TRBJ2-7, with 12 bases fitting TRBD1. In germline, CDR1 is KGHSH, CDR2 LQKENI. V shed 3 bases, J shed 3 bases, and the junction held 3 bases outside the gene matches. This CDR3 spans 15 amino acids.

This clone occurred a few times. The rearrangement uses TRBV7-8 and TRBJ2-2, with 8 bases fitting TRBD1. Germline lookup yields CDR1 SGHVS and CDR2 FQNEAQ. The trim removed 4 bases at V and 6 bases at J, leaving 10 bases unmatched. The CDR3 contains 16 residues. The CDR3 region is CASSWVQGARPGELFF. The CDR3 coding sequence is TGTGCCAGCAGCTGGGTCCAGGGGGCGCGGCCCGGGGAGCTGTTTTTT. The whole variable domain, remainder taken from reference TRBV7-8 and TRBJ2-2, is GAGVSQSPRYKVAKRGQDVALRCDPISGHVSLFWYQQALGQGPEFLTYFQNEAQLDKSGLPSDRFFAERPEGSVSTLKIQRTQQEDSAVYLCASSWVQGARPGELFFGEGSRLTVL.

V gene TRBV9 combines with J gene TRBJ2-1, with 11 bases identical to TRBD1. CDR3 length: 18 residues. V shed 3 bases and J 0 bases; nucleotides not matched to a gene: 8. Germline CDR1 is SGDLS and CDR2 is YYNGEE. CDR3: CASSEAAGTGGSYNEQFF. The CDR3 nucleotides are TGTGCCAGCAGCGAAGCCGCCGGGACAGGGGGCTCCTACAATGAGCAGTTCTTC.